In this sample, the clone carrying this T cell receptor beta chain turned up a few times. In TCRdb, the RT-PCR reads were re-called with MiXCR into one record per CDR3 protein. The repertoire holds about 680,000 distinct CDR3 sequences, about 14% seen once, with roughly 3.9% in the top ten. Germline lookup yields CDR1 DFQATT and CDR2 SNEGSKA (reference sequence). The CDR3 is made up of 12 amino acids. V was pared by 0 bases and J by 8 bases, with 5 bases between. The sequencing input was memory CD4+ T cells from blood. The TCR sequence derives from a female donor in good health, serving as a healthy control. This chain uses TRBV20-1 with TRBJ1-6; the D is unclear. This CDR3 is CSARDPDSPLHF. CDR3 DNA sequence: TGCAGTGCTAGAGATCCTGATTCACCCCTCCACTTT.